One and the same sample provided the 19 T cell receptor beta chains below, sequenced in a study of chemoradiotherapy in HPV16-positive cancers. Produced via immunoSEQ multiplex PCR; TCRdb's table is partial and in-frame only. Of about 3,000 clones in the sample, around 90% were seen once. Sample: tumor tissue, taken from a patient who underwent chemoradiotherapy. The origin of the receptors is a human donor with HPV-associated anogenital cancer.

By frequency in the sample, this clone is large (0.1 to 1%). The CDR3 reads CSVELGGHEQYF. The DNA of the CDR3 is TGCAGCGTTGAATTAGGGGGTCACGAGCAGTACTTC. V and J are TRBV29-1 and TRBJ2-7, with a tentative D call TRBD1 (6 bases). V lost 2 bases and J lost 5, with 10 bases in between. CDR1 is SQVTM and CDR2 is ANQGSEA in the germline V gene. The length of the CDR3 is 12 residues.

This clone was observed a few times. The chain combines TRBV30 with TRBJ2-2; no clear D gene. Trimming removed 4 bases at V and 6 bases at J, with 6 bases between. CDR3 size: 11 residues. Germline V lookup: CDR1 GTSNPN, CDR2 SVGIG (reference sequence). CDR3 amino acids: CAWNGAGELFF. The CDR3 coding sequence is TGTGCCTGGAATGGTGCCGGGGAGCTGTTTTTT.

The rearrangement joins TRBV5-6 to TRBJ2-1; D not resolved. From germline, CDR1 is SGHDT and CDR2 YYEEEE. This CDR3 is 12 amino acids long. Trimming took off 3 bases at V and 7 bases at J, with 8 bases between the two ends. The CDR3 region is CASSSAPNEQFF. Written as DNA, the CDR3 is TGTGCCAGCAGCTCCGCTCCGAATGAGCAGTTCTTC.

The chain carries TRBV5-1 and TRBJ2-7, with a weak D call TRBD1 (6 bases). Trimming shortened V by 5 bases and J by 2 bases, and 14 bases separated the two germline ends. Germline V CDR1 and CDR2: SGHRS, YFSETQ. CDR3 length: 14 amino acids. The CDR3 reads CASRPDSTTYEQYF. CDR3 bases: TGCGCCAGCAGACCGGACAGCACAACCTACGAGCAGTACTTC.

The CDR3 sequence is CASSEGGSGNTIYF. CDR3 in DNA: TGTGCCAGCAGTGAGGGGGGTTCTGGAAACACCATATATTTT. J is TRBJ1-3 and V is TRBV6-1; weak D call: TRBD1 (5 bases). The germline V gene encodes CDR1 MNHNS and CDR2 SASEGT. The CDR3 totals 14 residues. V gave up 3 bases and J gave up 1 base, with 7 bases separating them.

This rearrangement joins TRBV6-6 to TRBJ1-3; 8 positions agree with TRBD1. Trimming at V came to 2 bases and at J to 1 base, leaving 4 bases not matched to a gene. From germline, CDR1 is MNHNY and CDR2 SVGAGI (reference sequence). This CDR3 spans 16 amino acids. CDR3 nucleotides: TGTGCCAGCAGTTACGGGACAGGAACGTCTGGAAACACCATATATTTT. Translated, it gives CASSYGTGTSGNTIYF.

The V gene is TRBV5-6, the J gene TRBJ2-5; maybe TRBD2 (7 bases). Trimming took off 4 bases at V and 1 base at J, with 11 bases between the two ends. Germline-derived CDR1 and CDR2 are SGHDT and YYEEEE. The CDR3 covers 14 residues. CDR3 coding DNA: TGTGCCAGCAGCGGAAGGGGGGGCCAAGAGACCCAGTACTTC. This translates into CASSGRGGQETQYF.

The V gene is TRBV6-5, the J gene TRBJ1-4; no clear D gene. This CDR3 spans 14 amino acids. V lost 2 bases and J lost 6, with 10 bases in between. The V gene's germline CDR1 is MNHEY and CDR2 SVGAGI. In nucleotides, the CDR3 is TGTGCCAGCAGTTACGCCGGCGGCGATGAAAAACTGTTTTTT. This sequence encodes CASSYAGGDEKLFF.

The chain links TRBV10-3 to TRBJ1-2, with a weak D call TRBD1 (5 bases). Germline assignment: CDR1 ENHRY and CDR2 SYGVKD. Trimming took 8 bases from V and 2 from J, leaving 12 bases between them. The CDR3 is 13 residues long. CDR3 protein: CAIGAGANYGYTF. In DNA, the CDR3 is TGTGCCATCGGGGCAGGAGCAAACTATGGCTACACCTTC.

The chain combines TRBV29-1 with TRBJ2-5; D not resolved. From germline, CDR1 is SQVTM and CDR2 ANQGSEA. Trimming cost V 4 bases and J 5 bases, with 8 bases left between them. The CDR3 has 11 amino acids. CDR3 DNA sequence: TGCAGCGTTGGAGCGAAGGAGACCCAGTACTTC. Its protein is CSVGAKETQYF.

This sequence joins TRBV19 and TRBJ2-6; D remains unclear. The CDR3 spans 15 residues. Trimming removed 6 bases from V and 0 bases from J, with 9 bases in between. Germline values: CDR1 LNHDA, CDR2 SQIVND (reference sequence). The CDR3 DNA sequence: TGTGCCAGTAGGACACAGAGCTCTGGGGCCAACGTCCTGACTTTC. Its translation is CASRTQSSGANVLTF.

This rearrangement joins TRBV14 to TRBJ1-4, with a tentative D call TRBD1 (5 bases). The germline V and J ends were trimmed by 3 bases and 8 bases, with 13 bases remaining between them. This CDR3 spans 14 amino acids. Germline V CDR1 and CDR2: SGHDN, FVKESK. The CDR3 nucleotides are TGTGCCAGCAGCCACAGCGGGGCGGGCGAAAAACTGTTTTTT. Protein product: CASSHSGAGEKLFF.

The rearrangement uses TRBV7-2 and TRBJ1-1; no clear D gene. This CDR3 has 11 residues. The germline V and J ends were trimmed by 5 bases and 11 bases, with 12 bases remaining between them. Germline lookup yields CDR1 SGHTA and CDR2 FQGNSA. CDR3 loop: CASSEPFPAFF. DNA of the CDR3: TGTGCCAGCAGCGAACCGTTTCCGGCTTTCTTT.

This clone was seen only once. The J gene is TRBJ2-1, the V gene TRBV27, with D possibly being TRBD1 (5 bases). This CDR3 has 14 residues. The V gene's germline CDR1 is MNHEY and CDR2 SMNVEV (reference sequence). The V end was cut by 3 bases, the J end by 2 bases, with 8 bases between. This CDR3 is CASSLTVTYNEQFF. The CDR3 region has the DNA TGTGCCAGCAGTTTGACAGTCACCTACAATGAGCAGTTCTTC.

The chain links TRBV7-2 to TRBJ2-7, with D hard to call. The CDR3 spans 14 residues. V gave up 5 bases and J gave up 0 bases, with 11 bases separating them. CDR1 is SGHTA, CDR2 FQGNSA, per germline. The CDR3 DNA sequence: TGTGCCAGCAGCCCCCTCAGCGCCTCCTACGAGCAGTACTTC. This sequence encodes CASSPLSASYEQYF.

This chain joins TRBV28 and TRBJ1-6; D is perhaps TRBD1 (6 bases). The CDR3 extends over 13 amino acids. Trimming stripped 6 bases from V and 10 bases from J, with 13 bases between. CDR1 and CDR2 (germline): MDHEN, SYDVKM. CDR3 DNA: TGTGCCAGCAGCACAGGGCTTCGGTCACCCCTCCACTTT. Translated, it gives CASSTGLRSPLHF.

The gene calls are TRBV11-3 and TRBJ1-6; a possible D gene is TRBD1 (6 bases). CDR1 and CDR2 from the germline V gene are SGHNT and YENEEA. Trimming took 7 bases from V and 1 from J, leaving 14 bases between them. The CDR3 is 16 amino acids. The CDR3 spells CASTTGLWSYNSPLHF. DNA for the CDR3: TGTGCCAGCACTACAGGGCTTTGGTCCTATAATTCACCCCTCCACTTT.

The chain recombines TRBV2 with TRBJ2-1, with D tentatively TRBD2 (6 bases). CDR3 length: 15 residues. Germline assignment: CDR1 SNHLY and CDR2 FYNNEI. V lost 0 bases and J lost 5, with 11 bases in between. CDR3 region: CASSEATGVHNEQFF. The CDR3, as DNA: TGTGCCAGCAGTGAAGCGACGGGGGTACACAATGAGCAGTTCTTC.

This chain joins TRBV11-3 and TRBJ2-3; 7 bases fit TRBD2. The V gene's germline CDR1 is SGHNT and CDR2 YENEEA. Trimming took 1 base from V and 5 from J; bases not matched to a gene: 0. The CDR3 runs to 13 residues. The CDR3, as DNA: TGTGCCAGCAGCTTAGCGGGGGGAGATACGCAGTATTTT. It yields the protein CASSLAGGDTQYF.